Given below is one TCR beta chain in context. Antigen unknown. The protocol was immunoSEQ multiplex PCR, while the TCRdb copy is restricted to in-frame clones and leaves out a portion. Seen here are approximately 180,000 clones, roughly 92% observed once, and the top ten hold 3.6%. After removal of 7 bases from V and 8 bases from J, the junction contained 6 bases not matched to a gene. The germline V gene has CDR1 MNHEY and CDR2 SVGAGI. The CDR3 sequence is 15 residues long. This sample was included in a study of T cell responses to AZD1222 COVID-19 vaccine. Study findings and constraints: A reported finding is that nearly half of spike-specific TCRs target unmutated variant regions. Samples come after the peak T cell response, not at day 14. Increases in Spike-specific TCR breadth and depth were seen after two AZD1222 doses. White British ancestry dominated among donors, who included more females, and clonal diversity was possibly underestimated.

This TCR came from an adult who received the MenACWY meningococcal vaccine as a control. The chain has TRBV6-5 and TRBJ2-1; 15 bases fit TRBD2. The sample was peripheral blood, taken 28 days after the second dose of the MenACWY control vaccine. The CDR3 here is CASMPGLAGGDEQFF. CDR3 sequence (DNA): TGTGCCAGCATGCCGGGACTAGCGGGAGGAGATGAGCAGTTCTTC.